This TCR delta chain was recovered during a study of human gamma delta and Vdelta1 T cells (dated by TCRdb to 2017 to 2018). In the study overall: The study examined Delta One T cells, which are Vd1+ gamma-delta T cells, as cytotoxic effectors against acute myeloid leukemia.

The germline V gene sets CDR1 to TSWWSYY and CDR2 to QGS. Taken from cysteine to phenylalanine, the CDR3 has 17 residues. Kept here is only the CDR3 DNA, which spans 51 bases and is read in frame from base 1. This clone was observed a few times. Its target antigen remains unknown. A much larger clonotype is one base distant, so this may be a read error. Other DNA variants within this sample encode the same CDR3. The library was generated by PCR. Reads for this sample came from an Illumina MiSeq. After TCRdb called clones again from the public reads with CATT, rows with identical DNA were merged. Here the sample has about 6,100 delta-chain clones; less than 9.5% occur a single time. The biggest ten clones account for 12% to 15% of the sample.

The sequence joins TRDV1 to TRDJ1; the best D guess is TRDD3, with 6 bases matching. Sequencing was carried out using naive CD27+ Vdelta1 gamma-delta T cells from blood. This TCR derives from a human donor in good health. The CDR3 region reads CALGASWGEGLPDKLIF. The DNA sequence is given as TGTGCTCTTGGGGCCTCCTGGGGTGAGGGTTTGCCCGATAAGCTCATCTTT.